The 5 T cell receptor beta chains presented below share a single source sample, sequenced in a study of spatial heterogeneity in lung cancer. TCRdb re-derived calls from the 5' RACE reads in MiXCR, one entry per CDR3 protein. This table holds roughly 7,000 distinct CDR3 sequences, around 14% found once. General study results and limits: Tumor mutation counts were tracked by expanded intratumoral alpha and beta TCR counts.

Time point here: sample taken at primary tumor resection. These TCRs are of unknown antigen specificity. The sample was lung tumor tissue, taken at surgery. The receptors stem from a female donor with early-stage non-small cell lung cancer.

This clonotype was detected a few times. V gene TRBV6-5 combines with J gene TRBJ1-2; the D is unclear. Trimming shortened V by 6 bases and J by 4 bases, and 9 bases separated the two germline ends. The CDR3 extends over 12 amino acids. Per germline, CDR1 MNHEY and CDR2 SVGAGI. The CDR3 region is CASRGGVYGYTF. The CDR3 DNA follows: TGTGCCAGCAGAGGTGGTGTCTATGGCTACACCTTC.

The rearrangement uses TRBV7-9 and TRBJ2-5; D is perhaps TRBD2 (5 bases). V dropped 2 bases and J dropped 0 bases, with 13 bases sitting between them. This CDR3 is 16 amino acids long. CDR1 is SEHNR, CDR2 FQNEAQ, per germline (reference sequence). The CDR3 is CASSLTRWEYQETQYF. For the CDR3, the DNA is TGTGCCAGCAGCTTAACGCGGTGGGAGTACCAAGAGACCCAGTACTTC.

The CDR3 sequence: CASSPVGDSPNYGYTF. The CDR3 bases are TGTGCCAGCTCACCAGTGGGGGACAGCCCCAACTATGGCTACACCTTC. The chain employs TRBV18 and TRBJ1-2; 7 bases align to TRBD1. CDR1 is KGHSH and CDR2 is LQKENI in the germline V gene. V lost 2 bases, J lost 2 bases, and 8 bases stayed unmatched. The CDR3 totals 16 residues. The whole variable domain, remainder taken from reference TRBV18 and TRBJ1-2, is NAGVMQNPRHLVRRRGQEARLRCSPMKGHSHVYWYRQLPEEGLKFMVYLQKENIIDESGMPKERFSAEFPKEGPSILRIQQVVRGDSAAYFCASSPVGDSPNYGYTFGSGTRLTVV.

This chain uses TRBV5-1 with TRBJ2-7, with D perhaps given as TRBD1 or TRBD2 (5 bases each). Trimming pared 4 bases from V and 5 bases from J, leaving 16 bases between. Germline values: CDR1 SGHRS, CDR2 YFSETQ. The CDR3 totals 14 residues. CDR3 coding DNA: TGCGCCAGCAGCATGTCAGGGACGCTGAACGAGCAGTACTTC. As protein: CASSMSGTLNEQYF.

The V gene is TRBV28, the J gene TRBJ1-1, with D perhaps matching TRBD1 (5 bases). V lost 6 bases and J 2 bases, leaving 10 bases between the germline ends. Germline CDR1 and CDR2: MDHEN and SYDVKM. This CDR3 contains 13 residues. This CDR3 is CASSLRDNTEAFF. The CDR3 DNA reads TGTGCCAGCAGCCTCAGGGATAACACTGAAGCTTTCTTT.